This T cell receptor beta chain originates from a study of OX40 agonist ivuxolimab in advanced cancers. Assay: immunoSEQ multiplex PCR; the TCRdb copy retains only in-frame clones and omits some. This table has fewer than 120,000 clones, 89% appearing once. V lost 3 bases and J lost 3; bases outside the gene matches: 13. This CDR3 has 18 amino acids. Looked up from germline, CDR1 is LNHDA and CDR2 is SQIVND (reference sequence). The sequence came from an adult with an advanced solid tumor such as melanoma, head and neck, liver or kidney cancer. The source material was CD4+ or CD8+ T cells sorted from blood, sampled in a trial of the OX40 agonist ivuxolimab. This sequence joins TRBV19 and TRBJ2-5, with TRBD1 matching 10 bases. This CDR3 reads CASSISRQGAGVEETQYF. In DNA form, the CDR3 reads TGTGCCAGTAGTATTTCCCGACAGGGGGCAGGGGTAGAAGAGACCCAGTACTTC.